This entry describes one T cell receptor (beta chain). The target of this receptor is not known. No base quality values were provided; no much bigger clone lies one nucleotide off. The TCR beta CDR3 regions were amplified from the RNA transcripts. The first round of RT-PCR for the TCR CDR3 was performed with the HTBI primer set and the Qiagen OneStep RT-PCR kit. The libraries were constructed in a second round of multiplex PCR and then size-selected and purified. Sequencing of the libraries was done on an Illumina HiSeq2000 using paired-end 100 bp reads. As for the original processing: SOAPnuke was used to process the raw data, throwing out any read that contained adapters or uncalled bases, had a mean Phred below 15, or lacked an exact constant-primer or identifier match. COPE v1.2.5 was used to merge the high-quality paired reads, and each unique nucleotide sequence was defined as a clonotype. MiTCR v1.1 was used to align the clonotypes against IMGT TRBV, TRBD and TRBJ reference segments. Only V-J combinations with frequency above 0.0001, covering about 99% of repertoires, were analysed. A TCS score was defined as the ratio of F50 (clonal expansion) to E x V (chaos), with BLOSUM62-based TCRdist applied between CDR3 peptides within each V-J. Welch's t-statistics and random forest reduced some 510 V-J features to 13, which were used in a naive Bayes classifier (R e1071). Thyroid-blood repertoire similarity was quantified with the Morisita-Horn index. TCRdb trimmed the raw reads at Q25, called clones with MiXCR and kept productive beta chains. Rows with a matching CDR3 protein are joined into one entry that keeps the most common DNA and genes. Clone size and V and J calls follow TCRdb, not the original study. The sample contains 450,000 to 700,000 distinct CDR3 sequences, about 45% of them found a single time. The ten largest account for about 20% of the sample.

The study excluded patients with uncontrolled infections, other autoimmune diseases, pregnancy or lactation. Diagnoses relied on clinical symptoms, serum thyroxine and TRAb, thyroid ultrasound and orbital computed tomography. Total RNA was extracted using Trizol reagent, and RNA quality was assessed on an Agilent 2100 Bioanalyzer. This record belongs to a study of T cells in Graves' hyperthyroidism and ophthalmopathy (dated by TCRdb to between 2018 and 2021). Turning to the overall study: TCR V-J signatures able to tell the groups apart were searched for in a discovery cohort of around 95 patients, of whom more than 40 had Graves' ophthalmopathy and roughly 58 had stable Graves' hyperthyroidism. In several Graves' hyperthyroidism patients, the study also compared T-cell repertoires from thyroid tissue with T-cell repertoires from blood. The paper reports TCR Vbeta CDR3 sequencing of roughly 140 peripheral blood samples: approximately 41 ophthalmopathy, fewer than 85 hyperthyroidism and about 17 progressor patients. Whether ophthalmopathy could be predicted prospectively was tested in an independent validation cohort made up of 18 to 20 hyperthyroidism patients plus 17 patients who later progressed to ophthalmopathy. For training and testing, the 100 or so patients in the discovery cohort were randomly divided in a 7:3 ratio. Once sampling was done, hyperthyroidism patients were given methimazole at a starting dose of 30 mg daily, whereas ophthalmopathy patients were given high-dose intravenous methylprednisolone.

Summary of the overall study and its limitations: A model built on a 13 V-J signature distinguished ophthalmopathy from stable hyperthyroidism, reaching about 88% sensitivity and about 81% specificity in cross-validation and 80%/75% in testing. No statistical method was used to set the sample size in advance, and investigators knew the group allocation. Most expanded thyroid clonotypes (frequency above 0.001) were also detected in blood, a finding suggesting that blood repertoires may reflect thyroid immune responses. In validation, progression to ophthalmopathy was predicted by the model with 55% to 71% sensitivity and nearly 75% specificity, a median of around 6.5 months before onset.

The clonotype was recovered from an adult woman with Graves' disease, either hyperthyroidism or ophthalmopathy (not recorded which). The sequenced sample consisted of peripheral blood or thyroid tissue (not recorded which).

The CDR3: CASSFSSNRGETQYF. Read as DNA, the sequence is TGTGCCAGCAGCTTTTCCTCAAACAGGGGTGAGACCCAGTACTTC. The chain uses TRBV7-2 and TRBJ2-5, with TRBD1 matching 7 junction bases. The CDR1 and CDR2 encoded by the germline V gene are SGHTA and FQGNSA. For this chain, trimming is 3 bases at the V end and 5 bases at the J end, and the number of junction bases without a gene match is 9. The CDR3 holds 15 amino acids from the cysteine to the phenylalanine. The DNA shown is the 45-base CDR3, in frame from base 1.